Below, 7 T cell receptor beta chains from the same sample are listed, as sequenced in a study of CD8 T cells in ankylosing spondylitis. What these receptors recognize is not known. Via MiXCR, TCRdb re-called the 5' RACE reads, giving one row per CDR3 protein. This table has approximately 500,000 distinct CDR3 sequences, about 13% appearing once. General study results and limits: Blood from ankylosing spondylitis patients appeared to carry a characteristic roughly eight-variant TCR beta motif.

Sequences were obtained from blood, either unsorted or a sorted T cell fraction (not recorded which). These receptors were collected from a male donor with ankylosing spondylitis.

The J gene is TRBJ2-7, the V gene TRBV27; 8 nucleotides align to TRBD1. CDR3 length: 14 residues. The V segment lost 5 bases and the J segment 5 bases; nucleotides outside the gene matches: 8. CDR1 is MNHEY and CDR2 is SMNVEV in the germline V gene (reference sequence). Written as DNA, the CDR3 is TGTGCCAGCAGTCCGTACAGGGGGGAAAACGAGCAGTACTTC. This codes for CASSPYRGENEQYF.

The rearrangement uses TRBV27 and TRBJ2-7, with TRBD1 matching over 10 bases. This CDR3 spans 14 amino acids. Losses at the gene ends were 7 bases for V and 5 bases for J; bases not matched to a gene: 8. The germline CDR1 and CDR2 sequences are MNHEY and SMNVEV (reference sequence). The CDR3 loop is CASTGLDRGNEQYF. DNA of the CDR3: TGTGCCAGCACCGGGTTGGACAGGGGGAACGAGCAGTACTTC.

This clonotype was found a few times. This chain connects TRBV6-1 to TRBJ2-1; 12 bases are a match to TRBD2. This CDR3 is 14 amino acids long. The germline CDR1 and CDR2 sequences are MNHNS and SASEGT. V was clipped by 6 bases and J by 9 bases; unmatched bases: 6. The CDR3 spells CASRLAGGPTEQFF. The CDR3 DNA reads TGTGCCAGCAGGCTAGCGGGAGGGCCGACTGAGCAGTTCTTC.

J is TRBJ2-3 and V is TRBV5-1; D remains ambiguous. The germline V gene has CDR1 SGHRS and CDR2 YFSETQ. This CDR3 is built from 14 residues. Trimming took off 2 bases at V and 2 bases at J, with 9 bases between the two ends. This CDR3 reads CASSFSLLTDTQYF. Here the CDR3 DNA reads TGCGCCAGCAGCTTCTCCCTGCTCACAGATACGCAGTATTTT. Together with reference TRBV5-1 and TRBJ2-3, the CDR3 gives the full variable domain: KAGVTQTPRYLIKTRGQQVTLSCSPISGHRSVSWYQQTPGQGLQFLFEYFSETQRNKGNFPGRFSGRQFSNSRSEMNVSTLELGDSALYLCASSFSLLTDTQYFGPGTRLTVL.

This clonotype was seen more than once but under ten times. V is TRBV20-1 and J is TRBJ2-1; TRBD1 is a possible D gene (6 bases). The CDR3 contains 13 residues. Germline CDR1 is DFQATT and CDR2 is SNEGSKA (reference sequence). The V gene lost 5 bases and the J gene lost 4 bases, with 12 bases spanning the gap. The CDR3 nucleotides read TGCAGTGCTCTACAGGGAGTTTACAATGAGCAGTTCTTC. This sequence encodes CSALQGVYNEQFF.

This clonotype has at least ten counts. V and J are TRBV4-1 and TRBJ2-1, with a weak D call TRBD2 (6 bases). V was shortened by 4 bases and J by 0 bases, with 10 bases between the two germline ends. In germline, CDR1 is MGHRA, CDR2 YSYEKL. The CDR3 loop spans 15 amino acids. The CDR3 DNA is TGCGCCAGCAGCCGGGACTTCAGCTCCTACAATGAGCAGTTCTTC. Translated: CASSRDFSSYNEQFF.

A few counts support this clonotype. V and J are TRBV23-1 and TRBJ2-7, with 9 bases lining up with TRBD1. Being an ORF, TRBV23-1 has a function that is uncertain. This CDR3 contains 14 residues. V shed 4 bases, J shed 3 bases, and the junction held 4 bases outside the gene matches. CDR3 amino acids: CASSRGTGFYEQYV. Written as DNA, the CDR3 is TGCGCCAGCAGTCGAGGGACAGGGTTCTACGAGCAGTACGTC.